Here is one TCR beta chain with its context. Its target is not known. These data are taken from a study of T cell responses to AZD1222 COVID-19 vaccine. Analyses pooled second doses at about 4 or about 12 weeks. The germline V gene encodes CDR1 SEHNR and CDR2 FQNEAQ (reference sequence). This CDR3 is 16 amino acids long. J lost 0 bases, V lost 2 bases, and 4 bases had no gene match. Study-wide points: Among those given AZD1222, only five to seven were seropositive at baseline. With two AZD1222 doses given, Spike-specific TCR breadth and depth both rose. Dominant at 160-218 and 743-854, vaccine-associated CD4 TCRs also spanned spike.

Sequenced by immunoSEQ multiplex PCR; TCRdb stores in-frame clones only, minus some. Here the sample spans some 170,000 clones, roughly 94% being singletons. This receptor was taken from an adult who received the AZD1222 COVID-19 vaccine. Source: peripheral blood, taken 28 days after the second AZD1222 dose. The gene calls are TRBV7-9 and TRBJ2-1, with 7 positions matching TRBD2. The CDR3 region has the DNA TGTGCCAGCAGCTTAAGATTAGCGGGCTCCTACAATGAGCAGTTCTTC. This translates into CASSLRLAGSYNEQFF.